This TCR beta chain was found in a study of post-analysis software for immune sequencing data. Study-wide background: Both relapsing-remitting and secondary progressive multiple sclerosis featured among the disease courses, as did progressive-relapsing multiple sclerosis. Whole-study results and caveats: Batch-mates among the samples co-clustered strongly by F measure. Controls showed significantly higher normalized Chao1 diversity than did multiple sclerosis patients. Included in a set of five TRBV segments more frequent in patients than controls were TRBV5-6, TRBV5-1 and TRBV20-1.

Unique molecular identifiers were present in the TCR beta cDNA libraries. Approximately 0.5 million cDNA molecules were recovered from an input of about 0.9 to 10 million T cells. TCRdb re-called the PCR reads through MiXCR, storing one row per CDR3 protein. In the table there are about half a million distinct CDR3 sequences, nearly 45% of which are singletons. This clonotype was seen more than once but under ten times. Its target is not known. V was clipped by 5 bases and J by 7 bases; unmatched bases: 7. CDR3 length equals 14 residues. The sample comprised blood. This chain uses TRBV12-3 or TRBV12-4 with TRBJ2-5; 10 bases align to TRBD1. This TCR derives from a girl under 18 with multiple sclerosis. CDR3 loop: CASSLGTGERTQYF. CDR3 nucleotides: TGTGCCAGCAGTCTGGGGACAGGGGAGAGGACCCAGTACTTC.